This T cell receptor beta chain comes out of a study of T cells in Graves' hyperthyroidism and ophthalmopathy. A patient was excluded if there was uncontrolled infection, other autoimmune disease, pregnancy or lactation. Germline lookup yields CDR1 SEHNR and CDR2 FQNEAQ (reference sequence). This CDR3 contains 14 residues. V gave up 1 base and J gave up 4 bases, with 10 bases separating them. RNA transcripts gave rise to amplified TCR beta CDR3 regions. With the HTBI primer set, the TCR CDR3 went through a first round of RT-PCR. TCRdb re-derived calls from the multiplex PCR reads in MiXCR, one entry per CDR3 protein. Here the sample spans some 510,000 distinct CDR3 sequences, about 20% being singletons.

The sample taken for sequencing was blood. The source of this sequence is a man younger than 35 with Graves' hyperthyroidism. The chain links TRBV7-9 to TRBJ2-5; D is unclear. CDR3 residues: CASSLDRHRETQYF. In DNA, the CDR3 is TGTGCCAGCAGCTTAGACCGCCATAGAGAGACCCAGTACTTC.